The sample holds many counts of the clone carrying this T cell receptor beta chain. Its antigen is unknown. The V gene lost 3 bases and the J gene lost 1 base, with 16 bases spanning the gap. CDR1 LGHNT and CDR2 FRNRAP come from the germline V gene. This CDR3 comprises 16 residues. The data stem from a study of T cell repertoires in cytomegalovirus infection. TCRdb reprocessed the reads with MiXCR, giving one entry per CDR3 protein. The profile shows over 250,000 distinct CDR3 sequences, 22% of them singletons. The starting material was cultured PBMCs, obtained from culture after CMV antigen stimulation. The chain links TRBV12-5 to TRBJ2-7; D possibly matches TRBD1 or TRBD2 (6 bases each). This receptor was identified in a human donor in good health (CMV status not recorded). Some clones in this sample may be carry-over from other donors' samples. The CDR3 DNA sequence: TGTGCTAGTGGTTTCCACCGTGGCGGGACATCCTACGAGCAGTACTTC. The encoded protein is CASGFHRGGTSYEQYF.